The clone carrying this TCR beta chain was counted once. The source of the sample is a study of human thymus T cells. Only four of the eight donors provided a roughly 0.5-1 mL blood sample. TCRdb keeps only in-frame clones here, not all; method: immunoSEQ multiplex PCR. This table has 45,000 to 75,000 clones, 94% appearing once. Material: blood. The receptor comes from a boy under two years old with a congenital heart defect but otherwise immunologically healthy.

CDR3 protein: CASRFPGTANTEAFF. CDR3 nucleotide sequence: TGTGCCAGCAGGTTCCCCGGGACAGCGAACACTGAAGCTTTCTTT. The V gene is TRBV7-9, the J gene TRBJ1-1; 7 nucleotides match TRBD1. The germline CDR1 and CDR2 sequences are SEHNR and FQNEAQ (reference sequence). The CDR3 runs to 15 residues. V shed 6 bases and J 1 base; nucleotides not matched to a gene: 8.